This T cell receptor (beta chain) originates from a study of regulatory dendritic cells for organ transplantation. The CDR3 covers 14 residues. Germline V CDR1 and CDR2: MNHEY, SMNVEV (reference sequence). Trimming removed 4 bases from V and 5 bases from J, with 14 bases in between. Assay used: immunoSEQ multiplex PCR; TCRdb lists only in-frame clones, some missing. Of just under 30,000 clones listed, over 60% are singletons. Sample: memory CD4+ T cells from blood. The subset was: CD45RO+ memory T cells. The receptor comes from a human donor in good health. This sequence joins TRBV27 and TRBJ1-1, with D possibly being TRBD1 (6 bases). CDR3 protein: CASSYKGGRTEAFF. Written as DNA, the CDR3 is TGTGCCAGCAGTTACAAAGGGGGAAGGACTGAAGCTTTCTTT.